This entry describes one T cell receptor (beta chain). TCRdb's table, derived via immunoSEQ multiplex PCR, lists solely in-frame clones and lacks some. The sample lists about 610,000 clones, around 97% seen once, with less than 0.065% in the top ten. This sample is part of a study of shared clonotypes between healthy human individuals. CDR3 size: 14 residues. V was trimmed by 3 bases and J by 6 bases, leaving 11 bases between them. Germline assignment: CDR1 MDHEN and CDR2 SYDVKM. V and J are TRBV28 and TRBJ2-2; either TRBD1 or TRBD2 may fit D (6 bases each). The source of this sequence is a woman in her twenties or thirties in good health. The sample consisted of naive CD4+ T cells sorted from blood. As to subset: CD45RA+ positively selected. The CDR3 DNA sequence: TGTGCCAGCAGTTTCCTGGGGGGCTCCGGGGAGCTGTTTTTT. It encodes CASSFLGGSGELFF.